The present entry profiles one TCR beta chain with its context. These data are taken from a study of technical replicates of blood from a handful of donors. Profiling relied on immunoSEQ multiplex PCR, and the TCRdb table lists in-frame clones only, not all of them. The sample gives over 50,000 clones, 94% of which show up once; 0.2% to 0.25% is in the top ten. The receptor comes from a human donor in good health. What was sequenced was T cells isolated from PBMCs.

CDR3 nucleotide sequence: TGTGCCACCGAGCGTTTGGACAGAGACAATGAGCAGTTCTTC. Translated: CATERLDRDNEQFF. This chain links TRBV7-3 with TRBJ2-1; D perhaps matches TRBD1 (6 bases). CDR1 is SGHTA, CDR2 FQGTGA, per germline. CDR3 length: 14 amino acids. V lost 10 bases to trimming and J lost 5 bases, with 18 bases between them.